The clone carrying this TCR beta chain was detected only a few times. cDNA came from 0.5 to 1 ug RNA primed by random hexamers. Each CDR3 protein gets one entry after TCRdb re-called the immunoSEQ multiplex PCR reads with MiXCR. This table has roughly 190,000 distinct CDR3 sequences, roughly 92% appearing once. This record belongs to a study of CD8 T cells in Susac syndrome. V was trimmed by 7 bases and J by 2 bases, leaving 11 bases between them. From germline, CDR1 is LNHDA and CDR2 SQIVND (reference sequence). The CDR3 length is 13 residues. V and J are TRBV19 and TRBJ1-2; no clear D. Input material: CD4+ T cells from PBMCs. This TCR came from a human donor in good health. The CDR3: CASTPGGNYGYTF. The CDR3 DNA reads as TGTGCCAGTACCCCTGGAGGGAACTATGGCTACACCTTC.